The 26 T cell receptor beta chains given below trace back to one sample, sequenced in a study of T cells after posttransplantation cyclophosphamide. Using immunoSEQ multiplex PCR, the repertoire was profiled, and TCRdb retains in-frame clones only, with some absent. The sample shows some 10,000 clones, no singletons; the ten largest hold 11% to 15%. Treatment was busulfan-fludarabine conditioning, a marrow graft, and cyclophosphamide on days +3 and +4. Specimen: PBMCs, collected after allogeneic stem cell transplant with posttransplant cyclophosphamide. The receptors stem from a female patient aged 40-50 years who received an allogeneic stem cell transplant from a related donor, was CMV-positive, and had no GVHD. A share of the T cells may be of graft donor origin.

This clone was observed at least ten times. The rearrangement links TRBV19 to TRBJ1-1; D not resolved. This CDR3 region has 15 residues. Germline loops: CDR1 LNHDA, CDR2 SQIVND (reference sequence). V shed 2 bases and J shed 3 bases, with 13 bases lying between them. The CDR3: CASSIRPQRDTEAFF. In DNA form, the CDR3 reads TGTGCCAGTAGTATAAGGCCTCAACGGGACACTGAAGCTTTCTTT.

This clone has a count of ten or more. The chain uses TRBV9 and TRBJ2-7; possibly TRBD2 for D (5 bases). Germline values: CDR1 SGDLS, CDR2 YYNGEE. With 4 bases removed from V and 5 bases from J, the gap between germline ends came to 13 bases. CDR3 length equals 13 residues. The CDR3 DNA reads TGTGCCAGCAGCCCCAGGACTGGCCACGAGCAGTACTTC. It is translated as CASSPRTGHEQYF.

This clone was seen repeatedly, ten times or more. The chain joins TRBV2 to TRBJ2-5, with 13 bases lining up with TRBD2. V shed 1 base and J 0 bases; nucleotides not matched to a gene: 8. There are 19 residues in the CDR3. Germline V gives CDR1 SNHLY, CDR2 FYNNEI. The CDR3 protein is CASSEVAGTSGAYQETQYF. DNA of the CDR3: TGTGCCAGCAGTGAAGTGGCCGGGACTAGCGGGGCCTACCAAGAGACCCAGTACTTC.

This clone was found many times. CDR3 sequence: CAWSKRGGNTEAFF. CDR3 coding DNA: TGTGCCTGGAGTAAACGGGGGGGGAACACTGAAGCTTTCTTT. This chain uses TRBV30 with TRBJ1-1; possibly TRBD1 for D (5 bases). Germline V gene data show CDR1 as GTSNPN and CDR2 as SVGIG (reference sequence). The CDR3 contains 14 residues. Trimming pared 2 bases from V and 1 base from J, leaving 11 bases between.

In this sample, this clone turned up many times. This sequence joins TRBV2 and TRBJ2-1, with 7 bases lining up with TRBD2. There are 14 residues in the CDR3. Trimming removed 7 bases from V and 3 bases from J; junction bases left unmatched: 6. Germline assignment: CDR1 SNHLY and CDR2 FYNNEI. The DNA for the CDR3 is TGTGCCAGCATCCAGCGGGGATACTACAATGAGCAGTTCTTC. Translation: CASIQRGYYNEQFF.

This clone was counted at least ten times. This sequence joins TRBV27 and TRBJ1-1; D perhaps matches TRBD1 (5 bases). The CDR3 length is 15 residues. V was clipped by 6 bases and J by 6 bases, with 20 bases between them. The germline V gene has CDR1 MNHEY and CDR2 SMNVEV (reference sequence). CDR3: CASSRDQGFPSEAFF. Here the CDR3 DNA reads TGTGCCAGCAGCAGAGACCAGGGTTTTCCCTCTGAAGCTTTCTTT.

This clone appeared many times. The V and J genes are TRBV20-1 and TRBJ2-7, with D uncertain. The CDR3 has 9 residues. Trimming removed 8 bases at V and 4 bases at J, with 6 bases between. Germline V lookup: CDR1 DFQATT, CDR2 SNEGSKA (reference sequence). For the CDR3, the DNA is TGCAGTCCCGTTTACGAGCAGTACTTC. Its protein is CSPVYEQYF.

There are a few counts of this clone. The junction shows a germline mismatch at one end, possibly a read error. This sequence joins TRBV9 and TRBJ2-1; 13 nucleotides line up with TRBD2. This CDR3 spans 15 amino acids. CDR1 is SGDLS and CDR2 is YYNGEE in the germline V gene. The CDR3 reads CASSERLAGGNGQFF. CDR3 in DNA: TGTGCCAGCAGCGAAAGACTAGCGGGGGGAAATGGGCAGTTCTTC.

Many counts were recorded for this clone. CDR3 DNA sequence: TGTGCCAGCAGTTTATCGGCAGGGCATATGAACACTGAAGCTTTCTTT. Translating it yields CASSLSAGHMNTEAFF. The rearrangement joins TRBV28 to TRBJ1-1; D is perhaps TRBD1 (5 bases). The ends were cut back, 1 base at V and 0 bases at J, with 12 bases in the middle. CDR1 MDHEN and CDR2 SYDVKM come from the germline V gene. This CDR3 is built from 16 residues.

This clone was found many times. This sequence joins TRBV5-1 and TRBJ2-1; weak D call: TRBD2 (5 bases). V shed 3 bases and J shed 4 bases, with 5 bases lying between them. The CDR3 length is 12 residues. Germline CDR1 is SGHRS and CDR2 is YFSETQ. The CDR3 loop reads CASSSGYNEQFF. For the CDR3, the DNA is TGCGCCAGCAGCTCGGGGTACAATGAGCAGTTCTTC. Together with reference TRBV5-1 and TRBJ2-1, the CDR3 gives the full variable domain: KAGVTQTPRYLIKTRGQQVTLSCSPISGHRSVSWYQQTPGQGLQFLFEYFSETQRNKGNFPGRFSGRQFSNSRSEMNVSTLELGDSALYLCASSSGYNEQFFGPGTRLTVL.

By sample fraction, this clone is medium-sized. The gene calls are TRBV11-1 and TRBJ1-6, with D uncertain. Germline V gives CDR1 SGHAT, CDR2 FQDESV (reference sequence). The CDR3 covers 13 residues. V was shortened by 6 bases and J by 7 bases, with 10 bases between the two germline ends. The DNA of the CDR3 is TGTGCCAGCAGTGGGCAGTACAATTCACCCCTCCACTTT. Translation: CASSGQYNSPLHF.

This clone was recorded at least ten times. The chain's CDR3 is CASSLTATGRETQYF. For the CDR3, the DNA is TGCGCCAGCAGCTTAACCGCGACAGGGAGGGAGACCCAGTACTTC. The chain is built from TRBV5-1 and TRBJ2-5; D may be TRBD1 (7 bases). Trimming removed 2 bases at V and 5 bases at J, with 16 bases between. Germline CDR1 SGHRS, CDR2 YFSETQ. The CDR3 consists of 15 residues.

There are a few counts of this clone. The chain joins TRBV25-1 to TRBJ1-6; a weak D match, TRBD1 (5 bases). The V end was cut by 8 bases, the J end by 0 bases, with 17 bases between. Germline V gene sequence: CDR1 MGHDK, CDR2 SYGVNS. The CDR3 contains 17 residues. Here the CDR3 DNA reads TGTGCCAGCCATGGACACCGTGAGAGCTCCTATAATTCACCCCTCCACTTT. It encodes CASHGHRESSYNSPLHF.

This clone was seen repeatedly, ten times or more. The chain combines TRBV5-1 with TRBJ1-4; D gene ambiguous. CDR1 SGHRS and CDR2 YFSETQ come from the germline V gene. V was clipped by 0 bases and J by 2 bases, with 8 bases between them. The CDR3 length is 15 residues. The CDR3 nucleotides read TGCGCCAGCAGCTTGGTATGGCCTACTAATGAAAAACTGTTTTTT. This encodes CASSLVWPTNEKLFF.

In this sample, this clone turned up many times. The chain is built from TRBV10-3 and TRBJ2-2; 8 positions agree with TRBD2. This CDR3 has 15 amino acids. Germline-derived CDR1 and CDR2 are ENHRY and SYGVKD. V dropped 4 bases and J dropped 6; count of bases not matched to a gene: 7. The CDR3 coding sequence is TGTGCCATCAGTGGTCTAGCGGGTTTGCCCGGGGAGCTGTTTTTT. It translates to CAISGLAGLPGELFF.

The rearrangement links TRBV7-9 to TRBJ2-1; 14 bases match TRBD2. This CDR3 region has 18 residues. J gave up 3 bases and V 6 bases, and 10 bases lay outside the gene matches. Germline CDR1 SEHNR, CDR2 FQNEAQ (reference sequence). The CDR3 DNA reads TGTGCCAGCAGTCACGGAACCGGGACTAGCGGGGGCTACAATGAGCAGTTCTTC. This encodes CASSHGTGTSGGYNEQFF.

This clone was detected many times. This sequence joins TRBV2 and TRBJ2-6, with TRBD1 as a possible D gene (6 bases). Germline loops: CDR1 SNHLY, CDR2 FYNNEI. The V end lost 5 bases, the J end lost 4 bases, and 15 bases lay between the germline ends. The CDR3 covers 16 residues. The CDR3 here is CASSPSTGFGANVLTF. CDR3 coding DNA: TGTGCCAGCAGTCCCTCTACAGGGTTCGGGGCCAACGTCCTGACTTTC. Full variable domain (rest looked up from reference TRBV2 and TRBJ2-6): EPEVTQTPSHQVTQMGQEVILRCVPISNHLYFYWYRQILGQKVEFLVSFYNNEISEKSEIFDDQFSVERPDGSNFTLKIRSTKLEDSAMYFCASSPSTGFGANVLTFGAGSRLTVL.

This clone was counted at least ten times. The CDR3: CASSAPPGQGLYNEQFF. CDR3 nucleotide sequence: TGTGCCAGCAGCGCCCCCCCGGGACAGGGGCTTTACAATGAGCAGTTCTTC. This chain joins TRBV9 and TRBJ2-1; TRBD1 agrees at 10 bases. CDR3 length: 17 residues. From germline, CDR1 is SGDLS and CDR2 YYNGEE. Trimming took 3 bases from V and 4 from J; bases not matched to a gene: 10. The variable domain in full, completed from reference TRBV9 and TRBJ2-1, reads DSGVTQTPKHLITATGQRVTLRCSPRSGDLSVYWYQQSLDQGLQFLIQYYNGEERAKGNILERFSAQQFPDLHSELNLSSLELGDSALYFCASSAPPGQGLYNEQFFGPGTRLTVL.

At least ten counts were recorded for this clone. The V call is TRBV28, the J call TRBJ1-4, with D unresolved. The CDR3 is made up of 16 amino acids. Germline values: CDR1 MDHEN, CDR2 SYDVKM. Trimming pared 6 bases from V and 8 bases from J, leaving 22 bases between. The CDR3 bases are TGTGCCAGCAGCCCCTTTTTGCGGAGGTCGAGAGAAAAACTGTTTTTT. It yields the protein CASSPFLRRSREKLFF.

This clone was detected ten times or more. V usage is TRBV4-1 and J usage is TRBJ2-7; possibly TRBD1 for D (5 bases). CDR3 length: 15 amino acids. CDR1 and CDR2 (germline): MGHRA, YSYEKL. Trimming took 0 bases from V and 2 from J, leaving 11 bases between them. This chain's CDR3 is CASSQERTGPYEQYF. Written as DNA, the CDR3 is TGCGCCAGCAGCCAAGAGCGTACAGGTCCCTACGAGCAGTACTTC.

This clone was seen many times. The genes are TRBV7-9 and TRBJ1-1; a possible D gene is TRBD1 (6 bases). The germline V gene has CDR1 SEHNR and CDR2 FQNEAQ (reference sequence). V was trimmed by 4 bases and J by 3 bases, leaving 18 bases between them. The CDR3 sequence is 16 residues long. CDR3 in DNA: TGTGCCAGCAGCTCAACACCACAGGCAGGGGACACTGAAGCTTTCTTT. Translated: CASSSTPQAGDTEAFF.

The table lists this clone with many counts. V usage is TRBV10-2 and J usage is TRBJ1-1; D uncertain. Trimming left V 3 bases short and J 1 base short, with 9 bases between. The CDR3 runs 14 residues. CDR1 and CDR2 from the germline V gene are WSHSY and SAAADI. CDR3 region: CASSDLGENTEAFF. The CDR3 DNA is TGCGCCAGCAGTGATCTGGGAGAGAACACTGAAGCTTTCTTT.

This clone was recorded at least ten times. This sequence joins TRBV9 and TRBJ1-1; D perhaps matches TRBD1 (6 bases). The ends were cut back, 0 bases at V and 5 bases at J, with 23 bases in the middle. CDR3 length: 18 residues. Looked up from germline, CDR1 is SGDLS and CDR2 is YYNGEE. For the CDR3, the DNA is TGTGCCAGCAGCGTAGGAAATGGTCGGGAGGGGGTGTGGACTGAAGCTTTCTTT. Translating gives CASSVGNGREGVWTEAFF.

In its sample, this clone was seen many times. This rearrangement joins TRBV27 to TRBJ1-2; D is possibly TRBD1 (6 bases). V lost 8 bases and J lost 1, with 11 bases in between. From germline, CDR1 is MNHEY and CDR2 SMNVEV (reference sequence). The CDR3 sequence is 13 residues long. This CDR3 is CASGDRINYGYTF. For the CDR3, the DNA is TGTGCCAGCGGAGACAGGATTAACTATGGCTACACCTTC.

Judged by abundance, this clone is medium-sized. The V call is TRBV11-2, the J call TRBJ1-1, with 7 nucleotides matching TRBD1. The CDR3 spans 13 residues. Unmatched junction bases numbered 5, after V lost 5 bases and J lost 5 bases. Germline CDR1 and CDR2: SGHAT and FQNNGV. The CDR3 spells CASSQRQGTEAFF. The CDR3 nucleotides are TGTGCCAGCAGCCAACGACAGGGAACTGAAGCTTTCTTT.

The chain carries TRBV11-3 and TRBJ2-5; TRBD2 aligns across 14 bases. V lost 5 bases to trimming and J lost 11 bases; unmatched junction nucleotides: 10. This CDR3 comprises 15 residues. The germline V gene encodes CDR1 SGHNT and CDR2 YENEEA. CDR3 region: CASSVGLAGVGEQYF. The CDR3, as DNA: TGTGCCAGCAGCGTGGGACTAGCGGGGGTTGGGGAGCAGTACTTC.